This T cell receptor beta chain was captured by sequencing in a study of CD8+ T cells in alopecia areata. As the sequencing template, cDNA was produced by extracting RNA and reverse transcribing it. This table comes from immunoSEQ multiplex PCR, and its TCRdb copy is limited to in-frame clones, with some not included. The repertoire consists of around 2,000 clones, none detected only once. This clone is categorized as medium-sized. Gene names and germline refer to mouse. From the germline J gene comes the end of the CDR3, since the read stops 4 residues before it. Looked up from germline, CDR1 is NSQYPW and CDR2 is LRSPGD (reference sequence). V was clipped by 0 bases and J by 0 bases; unmatched bases: 3. The CDR3 spans 16 residues. Cutaneous lymph nodes were pooled and cells sorted by CD4, CD8alpha, NKG2D, NKG2ACE and more.

The chain employs TRBV1 and TRBJ2-7, with 9 bases fitting TRBD2. This TCR was sampled from a C3H/HeJ mouse with alopecia areata. These mice share the MHC haplotype H2-k. Material: CD8+ T cells sorted from a lymph node. CDR3 amino acids: CTCSADLGGSSYEQYF. The DNA read from the CDR3 is TGCACCTGCAGTGCAGATCTGGGGGGGAGCTCCTAT.